The source of this T cell receptor beta chain is a study of cytomegalovirus exposure and HLA in healthy donors. PCR was performed using 60 Vbeta and 13 Jbeta primers. Here immunoSEQ multiplex PCR was the method, and the copy in TCRdb shows in-frame clones only, minus some. The sample records roughly 150,000 clones, around 80% being singletons. The germline V gene has CDR1 MNHEY and CDR2 SVGAGI. Deletions cut 1 base from V and 13 bases from J, with 11 bases between. The CDR3 loop spans 13 amino acids. The sequencing sample was made of PBMCs. J is TRBJ1-6 and V is TRBV6-5; D gene uncertain. The sequence came from a male donor in good health and CMV-seronegative. CDR3 nucleotides: TGTGCCAGCAGTTACTTTCCCTGGCAGCCCCTCCACTTT. Residues: CASSYFPWQPLHF.